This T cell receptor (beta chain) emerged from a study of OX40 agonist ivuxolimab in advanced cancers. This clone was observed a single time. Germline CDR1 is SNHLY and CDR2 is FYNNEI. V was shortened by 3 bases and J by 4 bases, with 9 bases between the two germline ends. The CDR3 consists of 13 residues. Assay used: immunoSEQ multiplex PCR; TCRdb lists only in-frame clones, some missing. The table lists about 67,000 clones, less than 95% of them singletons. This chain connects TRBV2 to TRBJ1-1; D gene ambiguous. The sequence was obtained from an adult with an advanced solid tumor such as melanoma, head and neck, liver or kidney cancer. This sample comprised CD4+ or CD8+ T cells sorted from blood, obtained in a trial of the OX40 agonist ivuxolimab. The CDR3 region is CASSDRLGTEAFF. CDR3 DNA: TGTGCCAGCAGTGATCGATTGGGCACTGAAGCTTTCTTT. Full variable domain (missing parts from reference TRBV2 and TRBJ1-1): EPEVTQTPSHQVTQMGQEVILRCVPISNHLYFYWYRQILGQKVEFLVSFYNNEISEKSEIFDDQFSVERPDGSNFTLKIRSTKLEDSAMYFCASSDRLGTEAFFGQGTRLTVV.